Following are 20 T cell receptor beta chains from one sample sequenced in a study of CXCR3-negative and CXCR3-positive naive CD8 T cells. UMI-labeled TRB cDNA libraries were prepared by 5' RACE. Reanalyzing the 5' RACE reads, TCRdb keeps one entry per CDR3 protein, without DNA. This table holds more than 65,000 distinct CDR3 sequences. Sequences were obtained from naive CXCR3- CD8+ T cells from blood. As to subset: CD45RO-CCR7+CD27+CD95- naive CD8+ T cells lacking CXCR3 (TNR3-). The origin of the receptors is a human donor in good health. Some clones in this sample may be carry-over from other donors' samples.

V and J are TRBV3-1 and TRBJ2-3; the D call of TRBD2 rests on TCRdb alone, since no DNA is present to check it. The CDR3 is 17 residues long. In germline, CDR1 is LGHDT, CDR2 YNNKEL (reference sequence). The CDR3 sequence: CASSQLRGPLSTDTQYF.

V gene TRBV27 combines with J gene TRBJ2-4; absent DNA, TCRdb's TRBD2 call cannot be checked. The CDR3 covers 15 residues. The V gene's germline CDR1 is MNHEY and CDR2 SMNVEV (reference sequence). The CDR3 spells CASSLIAGGQNIQYF.

The rearrangement links TRBV11-3 to TRBJ1-1; TCRdb calls TRBD1, which cannot be checked without DNA. Germline CDR1 reads SGHNT; CDR2 reads YENEEA. CDR3 size: 22 residues. This CDR3 is CASSLESLMRGKGGLMNTEAFF.

V usage is TRBV5-1 and J usage is TRBJ1-6; the D call from TCRdb, TRBD1, cannot be confirmed without DNA. CDR1 SGHRS and CDR2 YFSETQ come from the germline V gene. The CDR3 is 14 residues long. This CDR3 is CASSLEGEMSPLHF.

The chain has TRBV20-1 and TRBJ2-1. The germline CDR1 and CDR2 sequences are DFQATT and SNEGSKA (reference sequence). This CDR3 is built from 11 residues. The CDR3 spells CSAPKYNEQFF.

The rearrangement uses TRBV28 and TRBJ2-5; absent DNA, TCRdb's TRBD2 call cannot be checked. Germline assignment: CDR1 MDHEN and CDR2 SYDVKM. The CDR3 contains 14 residues. CDR3 protein: CASTPRLAQETQYF.

V and J are TRBV7-6 and TRBJ1-1; with no DNA, the TCRdb D assignment of TRBD1 cannot be verified. The length of the CDR3 is 15 residues. Germline V CDR1 and CDR2: SGHVS, FNYEAQ. The CDR3 spells CASSPKLGGNTEAFF.

The chain joins TRBV27 to TRBJ2-1. The germline CDR1 and CDR2 sequences are MNHEY and SMNVEV (reference sequence). The CDR3 has 14 residues. The CDR3 is CASSSGYSYNEQFF.

The chain combines TRBV24-1 with TRBJ1-2; lacking DNA, the TRBD1 call made by TCRdb goes unchecked. This CDR3 contains 14 residues. In germline, CDR1 is KGHDR, CDR2 SFDVKD. The CDR3 loop reads CATSDPDSDYGYTF.

V and J are TRBV4-1 and TRBJ2-5; TCRdb's assignment of TRBD1 cannot be checked, as there is no DNA. The CDR3 loop spans 16 amino acids. Looked up from germline, CDR1 is MGHRA and CDR2 is YSYEKL. This chain's CDR3 is CASSQVPGGGEGGQYF.

This chain uses TRBV29-1 with TRBJ2-7; TCRdb selects TRBD1, and the lack of DNA leaves this call unchecked. Germline lookup yields CDR1 SQVTM and CDR2 ANQGSEA. CDR3 length: 11 residues. The CDR3 is CSVEEGVEQYF.

This chain joins TRBV5-1 and TRBJ2-3; TCRdb's assignment of TRBD2 cannot be checked, as there is no DNA. The CDR3 is 16 residues long. Germline V gene lookup returns CDR1 SGHRS and CDR2 YFSETQ. The CDR3 sequence is CASSLDLTSGREAQYF. The full variable domain, its missing parts supplied by reference TRBV5-1 and TRBJ2-3, is KAGVTQTPRYLIKTRGQQVTLSCSPISGHRSVSWYQQTPGQGLQFLFEYFSETQRNKGNFPGRFSGRQFSNSRSEMNVSTLELGDSALYLCASSLDLTSGREAQYFGPGTRLTVL.

This chain links TRBV11-2 with TRBJ2-7. Germline V gene sequence: CDR1 SGHAT, CDR2 FQNNGV. The CDR3 consists of 13 residues. The CDR3 spells CASSQRPPYEQYF. The variable domain in full, with the rest retrieved from reference TRBV11-2 and TRBJ2-7, is EAGVAQSPRYKIIEKRQSVAFWCNPISGHATLYWYQQILGQGPKLLIQFQNNGVVDDSQLPKDRFSAERLKGVDSTLKIQPAKLEDSAVYLCASSQRPPYEQYFGPGTRLTVT.

V gene TRBV20-1 combines with J gene TRBJ2-5; lacking DNA, the TRBD1 call made by TCRdb goes unchecked. Germline V CDR1 and CDR2: DFQATT, SNEGSKA (reference sequence). The CDR3 totals 16 residues. CDR3 protein: CSARDPGGYFQETQYF.

This chain joins TRBV28 and TRBJ2-2; TCRdb calls TRBD2, which cannot be checked without DNA. This CDR3 is 14 amino acids long. The germline CDR1 and CDR2 sequences are MDHEN and SYDVKM. CDR3 protein: CASSPAGEDGELFF.

CDR3 sequence reads: CASSFSGDLQETQYF. The chain combines TRBV7-9 with TRBJ2-5; the D gene TCRdb calls, TRBD1, cannot be checked with no DNA. The CDR3 is made up of 15 amino acids. Per germline, CDR1 SEHNR and CDR2 FQNEAQ (reference sequence). Full variable domain (rest looked up from reference TRBV7-9 and TRBJ2-5): DTGVSQNPRHKITKRGQNVTFRCDPISEHNRLYWYRQTLGQGPEFLTYFQNEAQLEKSRLLSDRFSAERPKGSFSTLEIQRTEQGDSAMYLCASSFSGDLQETQYFGPGTRLLVL.

J is TRBJ2-7 and V is TRBV11-2; as DNA is missing, the TRBD1 call by TCRdb cannot be tested. The germline V gene has CDR1 SGHAT and CDR2 FQNNGV. This CDR3 is built from 15 residues. The CDR3: CASSLTGTGFYEQYF.

The chain links TRBV10-3 to TRBJ2-7; TCRdb's assignment of TRBD2 cannot be checked, as there is no DNA. The germline V gene encodes CDR1 ENHRY and CDR2 SYGVKD. The CDR3 runs to 15 residues. CDR3 loop: CAISAGTSASYEQYF.

The V and J genes are TRBV11-2 and TRBJ1-1; TCRdb outputs TRBD1, but without DNA this stays unchecked. The CDR3 has 15 amino acids. Germline V gives CDR1 SGHAT, CDR2 FQNNGV. CDR3 sequence reads: CASSGSGTGAFSAFF.

V is TRBV12-3 or TRBV12-4 and J is TRBJ2-7; TCRdb reports TRBD1, a call that lacks DNA to check it against. The CDR3 consists of 14 residues. The CDR3 sequence is CASSIGTAAYEQYF.